This T cell receptor beta chain is drawn from a study of shared clonotypes between healthy human individuals. In its sample, this clone was seen a few times. The germline CDR1 and CDR2 sequences are MDHEN and SYDVKM. V was shortened by 4 bases and J by 4 bases, with 14 bases between the two germline ends. There are 14 residues in the CDR3. Using immunoSEQ multiplex PCR, the repertoire was profiled, and TCRdb retains in-frame clones only, with some absent. The top ten hold 0.37% of the sample, which has 2 million to 2.5 million clones, around 90% seen once. The genes are TRBV28 and TRBJ2-7, with D possibly matching TRBD2 (6 bases). The receptor was derived from a man younger than 30 in good health. Some clones in this sample may be carry-over from other donors' samples. The sequencing sample was made of naive CD4+ T cells from PBMCs. Described subset: CD45RA+ positively selected. CDR3 protein: CASSSSRDGYEQYF. The DNA of the CDR3 is TGTGCCAGCAGTTCCTCGCGGGATGGGTACGAGCAGTACTTC.